This TCR beta chain is from a study of siplizumab effects on memory and regulatory T cells (dated by TCRdb to between 2019 and 2020). The study in broad terms: The effect of the anti-CD2 antibody siplizumab on alloreactive T-cell subsets was examined in allogeneic mixed lymphocyte reactions constructed from human PBMCs.

Cut back by 5 bases and 5 bases, the V and J ends lie 12 bases apart. From cysteine to phenylalanine, the CDR3 is 14 amino acids long. CDR3 DNA is the only sequence kept; it has 42 bases, read in frame from the first base. The germline V gene provides CDR1 SGHTA and CDR2 FQGNSA. The method was the immunoSEQ multiplex PCR assay. The deep sequencing platform assayed around 95,000 TCR templates per sample. Genomic DNA extracted from sorted T cells was used for TCRbeta CDR3 sequencing. In the authors' own workflow: The R programming language was used for the clonal analysis of the TCRbeta CDR3 data. Comparing unstimulated samples against CFSE-low samples taken after the reaction was how alloreactive CD4+ and CD8+ clones were defined. Alloreactive CD4+ clones were assigned to regulatory or non-regulatory origin by matching sequences to sorted unstimulated Treg and non-Treg repertoires. TCRdb mirrors the immuneACCESS table, restricted to in-frame sequences. Some clones are absent from its copies; in checked studies, under half trace to an unresolved V gene, and the reason for the others is unknown. V and J calls and clone size follow that table, whereas D and trimming were derived from the DNA. Recorded for this sample are roughly 120,000 clones; roughly 94% of them occurred a single time. Under 0.75% of the sample goes to the ten largest clones.

On the study overall, not on this receptor specifically: Because sequences at frequencies below about 10^-5 were poorly captured, only a minor fraction of alloreactive clones could be mapped back to unstimulated subsets. A naive or memory phenotype could not be assigned to roughly 80-95% of proliferating CD4+ or CD8+ clones. Greater diversity appeared to be present in unstimulated naive T cells than in memory T cells, and a substantial contribution to the alloresponse seemed to be made by naive cells. Siplizumab significantly lowered the cumulative frequency of alloreactive sequences that could be traced to unstimulated CD4+ memory T cells. Among mappable alloreactive CD4+ clones, an average Treg-derived fraction of about 70% was observed with siplizumab, compared with roughly 28% in control reactions. No functional confirmation was obtained for the suppressive function of proliferating Tregs from siplizumab cultures.

Sorted unstimulated T cells and proliferating T cells recovered from mixed lymphocyte reactions underwent TCRbeta CDR3 sequencing. Fresh whole blood from fewer than 11 HLA-typed healthy donors was used as the source from which PBMCs were isolated. To map where alloreactive clones came from, unstimulated CD4+ regulatory T cells were FACS-sorted. About this clone itself: What antigen it recognizes has not been identified. No qualities accompany the bases; no much larger clone lies one base away.

This sequence originates from a human donor in good health. This sequence uses TRBV7-2 and TRBJ1-4; the D gene cannot be named for sure. The sequencing sample was made of Tregs sorted from blood. CDR3 loop: CASSQTTVNEKLFF. The DNA sequence is as follows: TGTGCCAGCAGCCAGACGACGGTGAATGAAAAACTGTTTTTT.